This TCR beta chain was retrieved from a study of sequential checkpoint blockade in melanoma. Study-wide context: Arm A got nivolumab then ipilimumab; arm B the reverse, 1:1. Maintenance nivolumab came after either treatment sequence.

Sequencing used immunoSEQ multiplex PCR; TCRdb keeps in-frame clones, though not all of them. Of about 10,000 clones listed, around 73% are singletons. Regarding treatment: randomized to nivolumab then ipilimumab (arm A) or the reverse (arm B). Patients had received no earlier DNA-damaging chemotherapy. PBMC sorting kept live CD3+CD8+ cells without CD19 or CD56. The specimen comprised CD8+ T cells sorted from blood (inferred from file names), sampled from a patient given nivolumab and ipilimumab in sequence. This sequence was found in a human donor with melanoma.

CDR3 coding DNA: TGTGCCAGCAGCCAGGGACTAGCGGGAGGGCCCAGCTACAATGAGCAGTTCTTC. It specifies CASSQGLAGGPSYNEQFF. The chain is built from TRBV7-3 and TRBJ2-1; 16 bases fit TRBD2. Losses at the gene ends were 5 bases for V and 3 bases for J; bases not matched to a gene: 7. Germline CDR1 SGHTA, CDR2 FQGTGA. The CDR3 covers 18 residues.